A selection of T cell receptor beta chains follows, all from one sample in a study of shared clonotypes between healthy human individuals. Assay used: immunoSEQ multiplex PCR; TCRdb lists only in-frame clones, some missing. The sample contains 2 million to 2.5 million clones, about 92% of which appear only once. The specimen was naive CD4+ T cells from PBMCs. The source is a man aged 18 to 29 in good health. Some clones in this sample may be carry-over from other donors' samples. The CDR3 runs from the conserved cysteine through the conserved F or W. The order of the fields is CDR3 length, J gene, V gene, clone size, D gene, CDR3 DNA, CDR3 protein. The D gene is left open where the match is weak. Size values are once, few and many counts, or a class for expanded clones, and some rows have none.

12	TRBJ2-2	TRBV28	once	NA	TGTGCCAGCAAACCCGGCACCGGGGAGCTGTTTTTT	CASKPGTGELFF
15	TRBJ2-1	TRBV7-9	NA	TRBD2	TGTGCCAGCAGCTCCGGACTAGCGGTTTACAATGAGCAGTTCTTC	CASSSGLAVYNEQFF
18	TRBJ2-1	TRBV7-3	NA	TRBD2	TGTGCCAGCAGCTTATGGGCTAGCGGGATGAGCTCCTACAATGAGCAGTTCTTC	CASSLWASGMSSYNEQFF
15	TRBJ1-5	TRBV18	NA	NA	TGTGCCAGCTCACAAAGACACGACAGCAATCAGCCCCAGCATTTT	CASSQRHDSNQPQHF
12	TRBJ2-7	TRBV28	NA	TRBD2	TGTGCCAGCAGTTCGGGGACTAGCGTGCAGTACTTC	CASSSGTSVQYF
17	TRBJ2-3	TRBV7-8	NA	TRBD2	TGTGCCAGCAGCTTAGCGGGAGGGGCGCTTGACACAGATACGCAGTATTTT	CASSLAGGALDTDTQYF
18	TRBJ2-2	TRBV7-6	NA	NA	TGTGCCAGCAGGGGGGGCGGACTACCTTCCGCGAACACCGGGGAGCTGTTTTTT	CASRGGGLPSANTGELFF
15	TRBJ1-1	TRBV5-1	NA	NA	TGCGCCAGCAGCTTGGCATTGGGTGTCGACACTGAAGCTTTCTTT	CASSLALGVDTEAFF
13	TRBJ1-3	TRBV10-1	NA	TRBD1	TGCGCCAGGGGGCAGGGGGCAGGAAACACCATATATTTT	CARGQGAGNTIYF
14	TRBJ2-1	TRBV25-1	NA	TRBD2	TGTGCCAGCAGTGGTGCGGGAGGCCTAAGTGAGCAGTTCTTC	CASSGAGGLSEQFF
15	TRBJ1-5	TRBV4-1	NA	TRBD1	TGCGCCAGCAGCCCGGGGACAGGGCAGAATCAGCCCCAGCATTTT	CASSPGTGQNQPQHF
13	TRBJ2-1	TRBV11-1	NA	TRBD2	TGTGCCAGCAGGCTTAGCGGGTTAAATGAGCAGTTCTTC	CASRLSGLNEQFF
16	TRBJ1-1	TRBV5-1	few	NA	TGCGCCAGCAGCCTCCAAGTCGCTAACATGAACACTGAAGCTTTCTTT	CASSLQVANMNTEAFF
17	TRBJ2-3	TRBV28	NA	TRBD2	TGTGCCAGCAGTTTACCGGGACTAGCGGGAAGATCAGATACGCAGTATTTT	CASSLPGLAGRSDTQYF
14	TRBJ1-1	TRBV7-2	NA	NA	TGTGCCAGCAGCTTGATTCGAGGGATAGCTGAAGCTTTCTTT	CASSLIRGIAEAFF
15	TRBJ2-3	TRBV9	NA	TRBD2	TGTGCCAGCAGCGCAGGCGGGAGAACCACAGATACGCAGTATTTT	CASSAGGRTTDTQYF
15	TRBJ1-2	TRBV27	NA	NA	TGTGCCAGCAGTTTAGCGCTAGGGCCTAACTATGGCTACACCTTC	CASSLALGPNYGYTF
14	TRBJ2-7	TRBV2	NA	NA	TGTGCCAGCAGTGACCAAGGGAGAGGGTACGAGCAGTACTTC	CASSDQGRGYEQYF
14	TRBJ2-7	TRBV7-2	NA	TRBD1	TGTGCCAGCAGCCCCGACAGGGGGCTGTACGAGCAGTACTTC	CASSPDRGLYEQYF
16	TRBJ1-1	TRBV30	NA	TRBD1	TGTGCCTGGGGGAAGGGCGCCGACAGGGGGAACACTGAAGCTTTCTTT	CAWGKGADRGNTEAFF